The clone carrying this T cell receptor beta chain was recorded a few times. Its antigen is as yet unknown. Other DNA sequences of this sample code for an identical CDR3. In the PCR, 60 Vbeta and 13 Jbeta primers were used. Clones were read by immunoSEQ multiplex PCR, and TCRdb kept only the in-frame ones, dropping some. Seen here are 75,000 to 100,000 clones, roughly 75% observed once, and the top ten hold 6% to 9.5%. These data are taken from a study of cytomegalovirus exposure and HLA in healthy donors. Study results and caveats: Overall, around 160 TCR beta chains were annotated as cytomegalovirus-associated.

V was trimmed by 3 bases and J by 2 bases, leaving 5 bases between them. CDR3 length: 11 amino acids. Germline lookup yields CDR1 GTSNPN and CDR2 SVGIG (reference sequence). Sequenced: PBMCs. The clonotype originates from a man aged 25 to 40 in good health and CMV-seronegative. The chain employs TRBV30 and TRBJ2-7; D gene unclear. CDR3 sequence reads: CAWSAAYEQYF. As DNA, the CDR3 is TGTGCCTGGAGCGCAGCCTACGAGCAGTACTTC.